The clone carrying this T cell receptor (beta chain) was detected a few times. As yet, its antigen is unknown. The sample holds other DNA sequences that translate to the same CDR3. The data belong to a study of T cell responses to AZD1222 COVID-19 vaccine. Overall study: Combined were second doses at about 4 or about 12 weeks. General study results and limits: Among vaccine-associated CD4 TCRs, coverage spanned spike, with dominance at 160-218 and 743-854. Repertoire samples came only from after the peak T cell response. Once two AZD1222 doses were given, Spike-specific TCR breadth and depth went up.

Libraries were prepared by immunoSEQ multiplex PCR; TCRdb keeps only in-frame clonotypes and omits some of them. The table shows around 130,000 clones, with 94% occurring only once. The germline V gene has CDR1 MRHNA and CDR2 SNTAGT. The CDR3 is 15 residues long. The V and J ends lost 0 bases and 1 base respectively, with 8 bases between them. The chain joins TRBV6-4 to TRBJ2-3; TRBD2 might be the D (6 bases). The specimen was peripheral blood, collected on day 0 of AZD1222 vaccination. The TCR originated in an adult in good health. CDR3 residues: CASSDSSGGTDTQYF. The CDR3, as DNA: TGTGCCAGCAGTGACTCCTCGGGGGGCACAGATACGCAGTATTTT.